Presented here are 11 T cell receptor beta chains from one specimen sequenced in a study of T cell repertoires in cytomegalovirus infection. TCRdb analysed the reads with MiXCR anew, one entry per CDR3 protein. Seen here are about 830,000 distinct CDR3 sequences, approximately 32% observed once, and the top ten hold 12%. No antigen has been identified for these receptors. The source was cultured CD8+ T cells from PBMCs, collected from culture after CMV antigen stimulation. These receptors came from a human donor in good health (CMV status not recorded). Some clones in this sample may be carry-over from other donors' samples.

The J gene is TRBJ1-3, the V gene TRBV7-2; a possible D gene is TRBD1 (5 bases). Germline V gene lookup returns CDR1 SGHTA and CDR2 FQGNSA. V was pared by 1 base and J by 6 bases, with 13 bases between. CDR3 length: 15 amino acids. The CDR3 nucleotides read TGTGCCAGCAGCTTAGTGTTGGGGGACGTAAACACCATATATTTT. Translated, it gives CASSLVLGDVNTIYF.

This rearrangement joins TRBV19 to TRBJ1-2; D perhaps matches TRBD1 (6 bases). Per germline, CDR1 LNHDA and CDR2 SQIVND (reference sequence). This CDR3 is 15 amino acids long. The V end lost 10 bases, the J end lost 0 bases, and 18 bases lay between the germline ends. The CDR3 loop is CATGARDNTNYGYTF. The CDR3 DNA is TGTGCCACTGGGGCCCGGGACAACACTAACTATGGCTACACCTTC.

J is TRBJ2-4 and V is TRBV6-6; D is perhaps TRBD2 (5 bases). Trimming took off 7 bases at V and 9 bases at J, with 13 bases between the two ends. CDR3 size: 12 residues. CDR1 and CDR2 from the germline V gene are MNHNY and SVGAGI (reference sequence). The CDR3 loop reads CASIGLSPIQYF. As DNA, the CDR3 is TGTGCCAGCATCGGACTTAGCCCCATTCAGTACTTC.

Points on this clonotype: A much more abundant neighbour one base away suggests this may be a read error. This chain joins TRBV7-2 and TRBJ1-4; D may be TRBD1 (5 bases). The germline CDR1 and CDR2 sequences are SGHTA and FQGNSA. This CDR3 has 14 amino acids. V lost 1 base and J lost 9, with 12 bases in between. The CDR3 coding sequence is TGTGCCAGCAGCTTAGTGTCAGGGAGGAAAAAACTGTTTTTT. Its protein product is CASSLVSGRKKLFF. Full variable domain (remainder filled in from reference TRBV7-2 and TRBJ1-4): GAGVSQSPSNKVTEKGKDVELRCDPISGHTALYWYRQSLGQGLEFLIYFQGNSAPDKSGLPSDRFSAERTGGSVSTLTIQRTQQEDSAVYLCASSLVSGRKKLFFGSGTQLSVL.

This clonotype showed up just a few times. The CDR3 loop reads CASRQGPKGNEQFF. CDR3 in DNA: TGTGCCAGTAGACAGGGACCTAAGGGGAATGAGCAGTTCTTC. V gene TRBV28 combines with J gene TRBJ2-1, with 7 positions matching TRBD1. The junction had 12 bases not matched to a gene; V was cut back by 9 bases and J by 7 bases. Per the germline V gene, CDR1 is MDHEN and CDR2 is SYDVKM. This CDR3 is 14 amino acids long.

This chain connects TRBV6-2 or TRBV6-3 to TRBJ1-6; D is uncertain. V gave up 4 bases and J gave up 11 bases, with 21 bases separating them. The CDR3 runs to 16 residues. CDR1 is MNHEY and CDR2 is SVGEGT in the germline V gene. The CDR3: CASSWGNTGILTPLHF. CDR3 nucleotide sequence: TGTGCCAGCAGTTGGGGAAACACCGGAATATTGACACCCCTCCACTTT.

This clonotype was counted between two and nine times. The chain uses TRBV7-9 and TRBJ1-2; the D is unclear. V was trimmed by 4 bases and J by 2 bases, leaving 11 bases between them. Germline CDR1 SEHNR, CDR2 FQNEAQ (reference sequence). This CDR3 contains 14 residues. The CDR3 loop reads CASSSPMSNYGYTF. The CDR3 coding sequence is TGTGCCAGCAGCTCCCCAATGTCCAACTATGGCTACACCTTC.

V and J are TRBV28 and TRBJ1-1; D unclear. Between the trimmed V and J ends, which lost 3 bases and 2 bases, there was a span of 16 bases. This CDR3 spans 16 amino acids. CDR1 and CDR2 (germline): MDHEN, SYDVKM. CDR3 loop: CASSFHISRENTEAFF. CDR3 coding DNA: TGTGCCAGCAGTTTCCATATTTCGAGGGAAAACACTGAAGCTTTCTTT. The complete variable domain, with remaining parts taken from reference TRBV28 and TRBJ1-1, reads DVKVTQSSRYLVKRTGEKVFLECVQDMDHENMFWYRQDPGLGLRLIYFSYDVKMKEKGDIPEGYSVSREKKERFSLILESASTNQTSMYLCASSFHISRENTEAFFGQGTRLTVV.

The genes are TRBV11-3 and TRBJ2-4; D may be TRBD2 (7 bases). The germline gives CDR1 SGHNT, CDR2 YENEEA. This CDR3 spans 15 amino acids. V was clipped by 1 base and J by 7 bases, with 14 bases between them. This CDR3 is CASSLGGGRRNIQYF. The CDR3 nucleotides are TGTGCCAGCAGCTTAGGGGGGGGGCGAAGGAACATTCAGTACTTC.

V is TRBV20-1 and J is TRBJ1-1; a possible D gene is TRBD1 (5 bases). Germline V CDR1 and CDR2: DFQATT, SNEGSKA (reference sequence). CDR3 size: 13 residues. The V end lost 1 base, the J end lost 4 bases, and 10 bases lay between the germline ends. The CDR3 sequence is CSARGGVGTEAFF. The CDR3 nucleotides are TGCAGTGCTAGAGGGGGGGTAGGCACTGAAGCTTTCTTT.

The rearrangement links TRBV6-2 or TRBV6-3 to TRBJ2-2; no reliable D call. With 2 bases removed from V and 0 bases from J, the gap between germline ends came to 16 bases. Germline V gene sequence: CDR1 MNHEY, CDR2 SVGEGT. The CDR3 totals 18 residues. CDR3 region: CASSYGLGIGPNTGELFF. The CDR3 nucleotides read TGTGCCAGCAGTTACGGCCTGGGAATAGGACCGAACACCGGGGAGCTGTTTTTT.